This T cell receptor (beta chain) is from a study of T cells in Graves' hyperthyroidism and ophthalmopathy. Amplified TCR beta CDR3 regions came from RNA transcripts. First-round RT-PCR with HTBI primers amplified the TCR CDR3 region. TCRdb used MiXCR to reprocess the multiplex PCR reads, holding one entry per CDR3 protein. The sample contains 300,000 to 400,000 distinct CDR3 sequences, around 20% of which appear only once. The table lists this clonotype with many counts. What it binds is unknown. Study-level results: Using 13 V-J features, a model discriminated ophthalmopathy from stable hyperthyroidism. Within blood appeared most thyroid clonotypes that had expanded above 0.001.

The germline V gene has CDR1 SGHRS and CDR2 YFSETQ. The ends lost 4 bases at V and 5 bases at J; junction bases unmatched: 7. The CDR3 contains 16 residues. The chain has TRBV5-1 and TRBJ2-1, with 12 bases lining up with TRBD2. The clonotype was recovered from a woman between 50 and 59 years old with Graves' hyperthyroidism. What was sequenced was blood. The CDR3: CASSILTSGSNNEQFF. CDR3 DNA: TGCGCCAGCAGCATACTGACTAGCGGGAGTAACAATGAGCAGTTCTTC. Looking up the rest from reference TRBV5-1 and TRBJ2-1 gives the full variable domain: KAGVTQTPRYLIKTRGQQVTLSCSPISGHRSVSWYQQTPGQGLQFLFEYFSETQRNKGNFPGRFSGRQFSNSRSEMNVSTLELGDSALYLCASSILTSGSNNEQFFGPGTRLTVL.